This T cell receptor (beta chain) was observed in a study of shared clonotypes between healthy human individuals. CD45RO-negative cells were positively selected for CCR7, leaving out terminally differentiated effector memory CD45RA+ cells. The CDR3 is 15 residues long. Germline V gives CDR1 SGHAT, CDR2 FQNNGV. V lost 1 base, J lost 5 bases, and 0 bases stayed unmatched. Generated by immunoSEQ multiplex PCR, the TCRdb table keeps only in-frame clones and is missing some. The table includes about 1,800,000 clones, approximately 94% detected once. The origin of this receptor is a man younger than 35 in good health. The specimen was naive CD8+ T cells sorted from blood. The chain recombines TRBV11-2 with TRBJ1-6, with 9 bases that match TRBD1. In DNA form, the CDR3 reads TGTGCCAGCAGCTTAGGGACAGGGGATAATTCACCCCTCCACTTT. This translates into CASSLGTGDNSPLHF.